One sample yielded the 7 T cell receptor beta chains listed below, sequenced in a study of beta chain features in type 1 diabetes. Study-wide points: In all four CD4+ subsets, TCRB CDR3 length was significantly, moderately reduced in type 1 diabetes.

These TCRs' antigens remain unknown. The whole isolated RNA underwent reverse transcription, so sequencing captured expressed TCRB transcripts. Method: immunoSEQ multiplex PCR; TCRdb's copy keeps in-frame clones and lacks some. The data hold 550,000 to 850,000 clones, with roughly 12% observed a single time. Material for sequencing was naive CD4+ T cells from blood. These receptors were collected from a man aged 18-30 years with type 1 diabetes.

The V call is TRBV9, the J call TRBJ1-3; maybe TRBD1 (6 bases). Trimming cost V 2 bases and J 1 base, with 10 bases left between them. Germline V gives CDR1 SGDLS, CDR2 YYNGEE. CDR3 length equals 15 residues. The CDR3 reads CASSVQQGSGNTIYF. The CDR3 nucleotides are TGTGCCAGCAGCGTTCAGCAGGGGTCTGGAAACACCATATATTTT.

The rearrangement joins TRBV29-1 to TRBJ2-5; perhaps D is TRBD1 or TRBD2 (7 bases each). Germline V gene data show CDR1 as SQVTM and CDR2 as ANQGSEA. V was pared by 1 base and J by 5 bases, with 17 bases between. The CDR3 spans 15 residues. The CDR3 sequence is CSVEGRGGGAETQYF. In DNA form, the CDR3 reads TGCAGCGTTGAAGGCCGGGGAGGGGGCGCCGAGACCCAGTACTTC.

The CDR3: CASSEGQGLLHEQFF. CDR3 DNA sequence: TGTGCCAGCAGTGAGGGCCAGGGGCTTTTGCATGAGCAGTTCTTC. This rearrangement joins TRBV2 to TRBJ2-1, with a weak D call TRBD1 (6 bases). The length of the CDR3 is 15 residues. Germline loops: CDR1 SNHLY, CDR2 FYNNEI. Trimming cost V 3 bases and J 8 bases, with 17 bases left between them.

V is TRBV13 and J is TRBJ2-5, with D perhaps TRBD1 or TRBD2 (5 bases each). This CDR3 is 17 amino acids long. Trimming cost V 5 bases and J 4 bases, with 23 bases left between them. Germline V gene data show CDR1 as PRHDT and CDR2 as FYEKMQ (reference sequence). The CDR3 spells CASSPRPSLGAGETQYF. For the CDR3, the DNA is TGTGCCAGCAGCCCAAGACCCTCCCTAGGGGCGGGAGAGACCCAGTACTTC.

Regarding this clone: Other nucleotide sequences in the sample specify the same CDR3. V usage is TRBV30 and J usage is TRBJ2-3; unclear D gene. This CDR3 region has 11 residues. Germline V gene lookup returns CDR1 GTSNPN and CDR2 SVGIG (reference sequence). The V gene lost 3 bases and the J gene lost 4 bases, with 5 bases spanning the gap. The CDR3 protein is CAWSLADTQYF. CDR3 in DNA: TGTGCCTGGAGCTTAGCAGATACGCAGTATTTT.

This clone was recorded a few times. The chain recombines TRBV6-1 with TRBJ2-3; 7 bases fit TRBD1. Germline V lookup: CDR1 MNHNS, CDR2 SASEGT. The ends lost 8 bases at V and 0 bases at J; junction bases unmatched: 5. This CDR3 contains 14 residues. This CDR3 reads CASGDRPSTDTQYF. DNA of the CDR3: TGTGCCAGCGGGGACAGACCAAGCACAGATACGCAGTATTTT.

This clone was seen a few times. The V gene is TRBV4-1, the J gene TRBJ1-1, with unresolved D. The CDR3 covers 14 residues. V gave up 0 bases and J gave up 11 bases, with 16 bases separating them. Per germline, CDR1 MGHRA and CDR2 YSYEKL. The CDR3 sequence: CASSQEFRTRSAFF. Here the CDR3 DNA reads TGCGCCAGCAGCCAAGAATTTCGGACCCGTAGCGCTTTCTTT.